The clone carrying this TCR beta chain was detected only once. The data were obtained in a study of blood T cell repertoires in COVID-19. At the level of the study: Material from acute and convalescent COVID-19 was sourced from the United States, Italy and Spain. PBMCs, B-cell-depleted T cells, or T cells were the source of the cDNA or gDNA that made up the material.

The table came from immunoSEQ multiplex PCR; TCRdb's copy has only in-frame clones and leaves some out. This sample yields 250,000 to 300,000 clones, of which roughly 91% are seen a single time; 1.5% to 2% belongs to the top ten. Individuals drawn from around 24 US areas were roughly 18 to 95 years old. Before being deemed recovered, Cohort 3 donors had two negative PCRs, clearance, or symptom resolution. The CDR3 length is 15 residues. V was clipped by 7 bases and J by 10 bases, with 20 bases between them. Germline CDR1 reads MDHEN; CDR2 reads SYDVKM. The clonotype was recovered from a woman aged 55 to 70 who had recovered from COVID-19. The genes are TRBV28 and TRBJ1-6; perhaps TRBD1 as D (6 bases). The source material was PBMCs or T cells enriched from blood (not recorded which). The CDR3: CASIPGGASGSPLHF. CDR3 DNA sequence: TGTGCCAGCATCCCGGGGGGGGCAAGTGGGTCACCCCTCCACTTT.